This TCR beta chain comes out of a study of response to subunit inactivated influenza vaccine. The study, taken as a whole, reports: New T cells are recruited in small numbers by each seasonal influenza vaccination, according to the authors' suggestion.

TCRdb itself ran the RT-PCR reads through MiXCR, one entry per CDR3 protein. The data contain more than 450,000 distinct CDR3 sequences, around 10% of them seen just once; the ten biggest clones take up around 10%. J gave up 1 base and V 4 bases, and 3 bases lay outside the gene matches. The CDR3 length is 16 residues. Germline V gene sequence: CDR1 SGHRS, CDR2 YFSETQ. This clonotype was counted many times. Antigen specificity is unknown. This sample also appeared in a second study, on T cells expressing NK-cell markers. That source adds: With UMIs, 5'RACE template switching was used to make TCR beta cDNA. Seven donors tested HCMV-seropositive and one tested seronegative among the eight sequenced. In a few donors, dominant clonotypes made up about 28.3-65% of CD3+CD56-NKG2C+ cells.

The source of this sequence is a man aged 50 to 60 who received an inactivated influenza vaccine. The chain couples TRBV5-1 to TRBJ2-1; 12 positions match TRBD2. The input for sequencing was PBMCs from blood, taken on the day of vaccination. For the CDR3, the DNA is TGCGCCAGCAGCCAGACTAGCGGGGGTTCCTACAATGAGCAGTTCTTC. It codes for CASSQTSGGSYNEQFF.